This TCR beta chain was sequenced during a study of PD-1 blockade in classical Hodgkin lymphoma. Whole-study findings and limits: At baseline, newly diagnosed patients reportedly showed less TCR diversity than healthy donors.

CDR3 length: 15 amino acids. The germline V gene has CDR1 SGHNT and CDR2 YYREEE (reference sequence). J was trimmed by 7 bases and V by 4 bases; bases with no gene match: 7. Produced via immunoSEQ multiplex PCR; TCRdb's table is partial and in-frame only. Among 25,000 to 30,000 clones listed, more than 60% were seen once. Notes on this clone: Its antigen remains unknown.

Time point meaning: cycle 4 day 1 (C4D1), after 6 weeks of nivolumab. Patients all relapsed after autologous stem cell transplantation, and there was variation in brentuximab vedotin exposure. Researchers used magnetic negative selection to pull out pure CD4+ T cells from thawed PBMCs. This clonotype was sampled from a human donor with classical Hodgkin lymphoma. The J gene is TRBJ2-7, the V gene TRBV5-4; TRBD2 aligns across 14 bases. This sample comprised CD4+ T cells from blood, obtained before the fourth cycle of nivolumab. The CDR3 reads CASSRLAGGPGEQYF. CDR3 coding DNA: TGTGCCAGCAGCAGACTAGCGGGGGGGCCGGGAGAGCAGTACTTC.